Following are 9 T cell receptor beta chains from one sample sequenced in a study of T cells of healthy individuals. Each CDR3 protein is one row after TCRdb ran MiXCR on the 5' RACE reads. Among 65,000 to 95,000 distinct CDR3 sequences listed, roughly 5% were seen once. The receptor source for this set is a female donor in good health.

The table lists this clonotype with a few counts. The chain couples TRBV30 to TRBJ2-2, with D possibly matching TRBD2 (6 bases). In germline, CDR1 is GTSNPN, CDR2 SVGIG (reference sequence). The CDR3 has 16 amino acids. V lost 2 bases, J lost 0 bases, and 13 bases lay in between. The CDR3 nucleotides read TGTGCCTGGAGTCACTGGGGACTGACGAACACCGGGGAGCTGTTTTTT. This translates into CAWSHWGLTNTGELFF.

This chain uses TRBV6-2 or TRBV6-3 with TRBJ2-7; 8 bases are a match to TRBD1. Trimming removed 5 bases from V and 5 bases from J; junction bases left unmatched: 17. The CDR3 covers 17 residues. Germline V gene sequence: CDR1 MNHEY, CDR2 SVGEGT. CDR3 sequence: CASSPSTQTGALHEQYF. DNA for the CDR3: TGTGCCAGCAGTCCCTCTACCCAGACAGGGGCCCTCCACGAGCAGTACTTC.

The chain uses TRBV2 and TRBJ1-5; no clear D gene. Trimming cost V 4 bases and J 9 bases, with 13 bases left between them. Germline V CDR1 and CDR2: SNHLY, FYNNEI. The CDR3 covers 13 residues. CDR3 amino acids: CASSVMGIRPQHF. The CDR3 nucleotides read TGTGCCAGCAGTGTGATGGGTATTAGGCCCCAGCATTTT.

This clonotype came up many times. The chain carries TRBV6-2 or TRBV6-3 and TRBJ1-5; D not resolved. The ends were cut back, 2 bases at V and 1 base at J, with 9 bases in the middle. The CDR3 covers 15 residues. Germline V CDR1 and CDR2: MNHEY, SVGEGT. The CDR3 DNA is TGTGCCAGCAGTTACGGGTTAGCCAGCAATCAGCCCCAGCATTTT. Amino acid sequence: CASSYGLASNQPQHF.

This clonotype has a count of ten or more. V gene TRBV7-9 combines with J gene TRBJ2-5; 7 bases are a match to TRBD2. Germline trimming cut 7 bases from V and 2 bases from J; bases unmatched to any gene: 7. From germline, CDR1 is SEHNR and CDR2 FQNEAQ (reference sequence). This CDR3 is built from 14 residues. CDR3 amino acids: CASIDGGGQETQYF. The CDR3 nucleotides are TGTGCCAGCATCGACGGGGGAGGGCAAGAGACCCAGTACTTC. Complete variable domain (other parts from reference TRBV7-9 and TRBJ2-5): DTGVSQNPRHKITKRGQNVTFRCDPISEHNRLYWYRQTLGQGPEFLTYFQNEAQLEKSRLLSDRFSAERPKGSFSTLEIQRTEQGDSAMYLCASIDGGGQETQYFGPGTRLLVL.

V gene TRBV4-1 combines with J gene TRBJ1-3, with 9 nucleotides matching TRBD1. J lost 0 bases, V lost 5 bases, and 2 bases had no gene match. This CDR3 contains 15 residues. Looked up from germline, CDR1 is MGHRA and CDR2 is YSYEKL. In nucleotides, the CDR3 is TGCGCCAGCAGCGTGACAGGGGGCTCTGGAAACACCATATATTTT. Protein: CASSVTGGSGNTIYF.

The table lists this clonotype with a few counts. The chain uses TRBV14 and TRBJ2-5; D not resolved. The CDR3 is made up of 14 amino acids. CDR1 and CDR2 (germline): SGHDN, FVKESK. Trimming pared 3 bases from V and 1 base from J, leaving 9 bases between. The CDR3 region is CASSHLLTQETQYF. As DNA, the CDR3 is TGTGCCAGCAGCCATCTACTCACCCAAGAGACCCAGTACTTC.

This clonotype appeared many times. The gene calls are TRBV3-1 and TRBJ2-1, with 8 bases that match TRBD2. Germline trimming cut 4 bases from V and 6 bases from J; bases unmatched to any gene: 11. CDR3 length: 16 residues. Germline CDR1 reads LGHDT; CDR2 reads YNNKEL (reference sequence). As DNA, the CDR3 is TGTGCCAGCAGCCCCGCCGGGACTAGTCTTAGCAATGAGCAGTTCTTC. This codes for CASSPAGTSLSNEQFF.

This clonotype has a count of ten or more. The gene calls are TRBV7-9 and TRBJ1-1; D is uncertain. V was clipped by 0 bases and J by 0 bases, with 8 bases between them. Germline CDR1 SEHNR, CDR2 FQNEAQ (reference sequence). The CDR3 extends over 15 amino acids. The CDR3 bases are TGTGCCAGCAGCTTAGCCCCCGGGGTGAACACTGAAGCTTTCTTT. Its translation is CASSLAPGVNTEAFF.